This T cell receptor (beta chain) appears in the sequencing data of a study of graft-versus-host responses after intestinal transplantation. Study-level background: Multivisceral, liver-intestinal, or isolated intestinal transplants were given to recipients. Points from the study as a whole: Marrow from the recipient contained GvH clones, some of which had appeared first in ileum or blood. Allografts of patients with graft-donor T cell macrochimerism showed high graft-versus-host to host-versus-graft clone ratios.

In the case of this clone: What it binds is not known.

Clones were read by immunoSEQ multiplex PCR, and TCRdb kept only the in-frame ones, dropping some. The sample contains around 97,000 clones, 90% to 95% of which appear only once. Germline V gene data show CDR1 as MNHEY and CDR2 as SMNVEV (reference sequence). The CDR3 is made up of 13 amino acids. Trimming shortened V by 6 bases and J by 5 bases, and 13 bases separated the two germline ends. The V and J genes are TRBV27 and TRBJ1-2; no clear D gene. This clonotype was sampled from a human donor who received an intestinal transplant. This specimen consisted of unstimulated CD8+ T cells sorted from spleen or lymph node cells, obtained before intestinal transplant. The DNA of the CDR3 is TGTGCCAGCAGCCTCGGCCCGAGGTATGGCTACACCTTC. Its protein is CASSLGPRYGYTF.